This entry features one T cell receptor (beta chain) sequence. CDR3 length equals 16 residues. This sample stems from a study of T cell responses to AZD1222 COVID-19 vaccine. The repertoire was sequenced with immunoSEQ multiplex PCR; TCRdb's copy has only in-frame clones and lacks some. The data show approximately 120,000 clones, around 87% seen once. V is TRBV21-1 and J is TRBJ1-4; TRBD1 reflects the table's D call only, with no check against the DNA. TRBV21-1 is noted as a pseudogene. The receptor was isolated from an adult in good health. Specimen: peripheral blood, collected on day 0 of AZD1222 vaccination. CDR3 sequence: CASSTNTQGVCEKLFF. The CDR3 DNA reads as TGTGCCAGCAGCACCAATACTCAGGGTGTTTGTGAAAAACTGTTTTTT.